What follows describes a single TCR beta chain. Germline CDR1 MDHEN, CDR2 SYDVKM. CDR3 length: 14 residues. V gave up 6 bases and J gave up 4 bases; unmatched junction bases: 5. Sequencing was performed with immunoSEQ multiplex PCR; in TCRdb, only in-frame clones are kept and a portion is missing. Among about 170,000 clones listed, less than 90% were seen once. The sample is drawn from a study of blood T cell repertoires in COVID-19. In the study overall: Acute-phase and convalescent COVID-19 samples originated in the United States, Italy and Spain.

The rearrangement joins TRBV28 to TRBJ2-1; 8 nucleotides match TRBD2. The source of this sequence is a man between 18 and 35 years old with active or convalescent COVID-19. The sequenced sample consisted of peripheral blood. CDR3 protein: CASSQTSGYNEQFF. The CDR3 nucleotides read TGTGCCAGCAGCCAAACTAGCGGTTACAATGAGCAGTTCTTC.